Listed below are T cell receptor beta chains from one sample, sequenced in a study of post-analysis software for immune sequencing data. Via MiXCR, TCRdb re-called the PCR reads, giving one row per CDR3 protein. The sample includes roughly 540,000 distinct CDR3 sequences, under 40% of them seen just once. Source material: blood. The receptors stem from a girl aged 2-17 years with multiple sclerosis. Both conserved end residues are part of each CDR3. The D gene is left open where the match is weak. Rows give clone size only sometimes, using once, few, many, or a class for an expanded clone.

V,size,J,D,DNA,CDR3
TRBV29-1,NA,TRBJ2-7,TRBD1,TGCAGCGTTGAAATGGGACAGGGCTGCGAGCAGTACTTC,CSVEMGQGCEQYF
TRBV20-1,NA,TRBJ2-3,NA,TGCAGTGCTCCACCCTCGCCCAGCGCAGATACGCAGTATTTT,CSAPPSPSADTQYF
TRBV20-1,NA,TRBJ1-5,TRBD1,TGCAGTGCTAGAGACCCGGGACAGGGGAGTCAGCCCCAGCATTTT,CSARDPGQGSQPQHF
TRBV5-1,few,TRBJ1-1,NA,TGCGCCAGCAGCTTTGGGGGAATCGTGGAATCTGAAGCTTTCTTT,CASSFGGIVESEAFF
TRBV25-1,NA,TRBJ1-6,NA,TGTGCCAGCAGTGAACGACGGGCTTATAATTCACCCCTCCACTTT,CASSERRAYNSPLHF
TRBV4-2,few,TRBJ2-3,TRBD2,TGTGCCAGCAGCCAAGATCTAGCGGGGGATCTTACGCAGTATTTT,CASSQDLAGDLTQYF
TRBV6-5,few,TRBJ1-2,TRBD1,TGTGCCAGCAGTTCCGTGGACAGGGGCTATGGCTACACCTTC,CASSSVDRGYGYTF
TRBV20-1,few,TRBJ2-1,TRBD2,TGCAGTGCTAGAGTGCTAGCGGGGTCGCGCCTGGAATACAATGAGCAGTTCTTC,CSARVLAGSRLEYNEQFF
TRBV20-1,NA,TRBJ2-2,NA,TGCAGTGCTACCCGAAGGGAGGTTAAAGGCGGGGAGCTGTTTTTT,CSATRREVKGGELFF
TRBV5-1,NA,TRBJ1-1,NA,TGCGCCAGCAGGTCAATGAACACTGAAGCTTTCTTT,CASRSMNTEAFF
TRBV20-1,NA,TRBJ2-1,NA,TGCAGTGCTAGGAACGGGGAGAGCGGGTTTTCTAACAATGAGCAGTTCTTC,CSARNGESGFSNNEQFF
TRBV6-2/TRBV6-3,NA,TRBJ2-1,NA,TGTGCCAGCAGTTACTCGGGTACTTACACCAAGTTGAAGAATGAGCAGTTCTTC,CASSYSGTYTKLKNEQFF
TRBV10-3,NA,TRBJ1-4,NA,TGTGCCATCAGTGAAGATCGACCAGGGCCCACAGGGGAAAAACTGTTTTTT,CAISEDRPGPTGEKLFF
TRBV5-1,few,TRBJ1-2,TRBD1,TGCGCCAGCAGCTTGGAGGCAGGGGGCGATGGCTACACCTTC,CASSLEAGGDGYTF
TRBV18,NA,TRBJ1-1,NA,TGTGCCAGCTCAAGTGGGGGGGGCTCTGAAGCTTTCTTT,CASSSGGGSEAFF
TRBV2,few,TRBJ2-3,TRBD2,TGTGCCAGCAGTGAATGGGCTAGCGGGGGGAACACAGATACGCAGTATTTT,CASSEWASGGNTDTQYF
TRBV27,NA,TRBJ1-5,NA,TGTGCCAGCACTCCGGGGGTAGGAATTCAGCCCCAGCATTTT,CASTPGVGIQPQHF
TRBV7-9,once,TRBJ1-1,NA,TGTGCCAGCAGCTCGTCCGTACCAGTTATCATGAACACTGAAGCTTTCTTT,CASSSSVPVIMNTEAFF
TRBV6-6,NA,TRBJ1-2,NA,TGTGCCAGCAGTTACTCTAGGAGGCAGGAGAACTATGGCTACACCTTC,CASSYSRRQENYGYTF
TRBV5-8,few,TRBJ2-1,NA,TGTGCCAGCAGCCAGGGGACGGATGGGGGGTATAGCAATGAGCAGTTCTTC,CASSQGTDGGYSNEQFF
TRBV20-1,NA,TRBJ1-3,NA,TGCAGTGCTAGTGTGAGCTCTGGAAACACCATATATTTT,CSASVSSGNTIYF
TRBV12-3/TRBV12-4,NA,TRBJ1-1,NA,TGTGCCAGCAGTTCGAGGACGGTTAACACTGAAGCTTTCTTT,CASSSRTVNTEAFF
TRBV5-1,NA,TRBJ2-1,TRBD1,TGCGCCAGCAGCGGGGATACAGGGGGACCCTCCTACAATGAGCAGTTCTTC,CASSGDTGGPSYNEQFF
TRBV9,NA,TRBJ2-7,NA,TGTGCCAGCAGCGTCGAAGGTAGGAGCTCCTACGAGCAGTACTTC,CASSVEGRSSYEQYF
TRBV20-1,NA,TRBJ2-3,NA,TGCAGTGCCCCGCTGGCGACTAGCACAGATACGCAGTATTTT,CSAPLATSTDTQYF
TRBV24-1,NA,TRBJ2-3,TRBD1,TGTGCCACCAGTGATAGACAGGGTACAGATACGCAGTATTTT,CATSDRQGTDTQYF
TRBV20-1,NA,TRBJ2-5,NA,TGCAGTGCCGCAACCTCTGGGGGGGAGACCCAGTACTTC,CSAATSGGETQYF
TRBV9,NA,TRBJ2-7,NA,TGTGCCAGCAGCCCATCCGACAGGTACTACGAGCAGTACTTC,CASSPSDRYYEQYF
TRBV12-3/TRBV12-4,NA,TRBJ2-7,TRBD1,TGTGCCAGCAGTTTTCTATCGGGACAGGGGGCCTTTTACGAGCAGTACTTC,CASSFLSGQGAFYEQYF
TRBV19,NA,TRBJ2-7,TRBD1,TGTGCCAGTAGTACGGGACAGGGGGTCTACGAGCAGTACTTC,CASSTGQGVYEQYF
TRBV5-1,NA,TRBJ2-1,TRBD2,TGCGCCAGCAGCTTGGGGGGACTAGCGGGGAACAATGAGCAGTTCTTC,CASSLGGLAGNNEQFF
TRBV3-1,NA,TRBJ2-7,NA,TGTGCCAGCATCGAACCCTTCTACGAGCAGTACTTC,CASIEPFYEQYF
TRBV6-6,NA,TRBJ1-1,NA,TGTGCCAGCAGTTACCGCAGGGTGGGGGAAACTGAAGCTTTCTTT,CASSYRRVGETEAFF
TRBV3-1,NA,TRBJ1-5,NA,TGTGCCAGCTCGACATCGGGCAATCAGCCCCAGCATTTT,CASSTSGNQPQHF
TRBV2,NA,TRBJ2-1,NA,TGTGCCAGCAGTGGCCCTCGCCCCGATGAGCAGTTCTTC,CASSGPRPDEQFF
TRBV5-1,few,TRBJ2-1,NA,TGCGCCAGCAGCTTGGCGGCTAGGTATGAGCAGTTCTTC,CASSLAARYEQFF
TRBV12-3/TRBV12-4,NA,TRBJ1-2,NA,TGTGCCAGCAGTTTGGGGGGCCCTCCTAACTATGGCTACACCTTC,CASSLGGPPNYGYTF
TRBV5-1,many,TRBJ2-7,NA,TGCGCCAGCACAGAGGCTCCCGCCTACGAGCAGTACTTC,CASTEAPAYEQYF
TRBV3-1,NA,TRBJ2-3,TRBD1,TGTGCCAGCAGCCAAGTTACAGGGGGCGCAGGCACAGATACGCAGTATTTT,CASSQVTGGAGTDTQYF
TRBV6-2/TRBV6-3,few,TRBJ2-7,TRBD2,TGTGCCAGCAGCAAGACTAGCGGTTATAACGAGCAGTACTTC,CASSKTSGYNEQYF
TRBV6-5,NA,TRBJ2-1,TRBD2,TGTGCCAGCAGTACTGACGGGGCTAGCGGGGCCGAGGAGCAGTTCTTC,CASSTDGASGAEEQFF
TRBV6-5,NA,TRBJ2-1,TRBD2,TGTGCCAGCAGTTTTCCGCTGACTAGCGGGGGAACCTACAATGAGCAGTTCTTC,CASSFPLTSGGTYNEQFF
TRBV7-2,NA,TRBJ1-5,NA,TGTGCCAGCAGCCCCCGACCCTTAAATCAGCCCCAGCATTTT,CASSPRPLNQPQHF
TRBV10-3,NA,TRBJ2-7,NA,TGTGCCATCAGTAGTGGGGGTTCGGGCTACGAGCAGTACTTC,CAISSGGSGYEQYF
TRBV5-6,once,TRBJ2-3,NA,TGTGCCAGCAGCTTGATAGGGGCAGGGAGCATAGATACGCAGTATTTT,CASSLIGAGSIDTQYF
TRBV15,NA,TRBJ2-1,NA,TGTGCCACCAGCAGAGATCCGGGACCGGGCTCCTACAATGAGCAGTTCTTC,CATSRDPGPGSYNEQFF
TRBV7-9,NA,TRBJ2-6,TRBD2,TGTGCCAGCAGCCGAAGCGGGGGCTCTGGGGCCAACGTCCTGACTTTC,CASSRSGGSGANVLTF
TRBV24-1,NA,TRBJ1-2,NA,TGTGCCACCAGTGATTACAGCAACTATGGCTACACCTTC,CATSDYSNYGYTF
TRBV7-9,many,TRBJ2-1,NA,TGTGCCAGCAGCTTAGCCGAACGGAATGAGCAGTTCTTC,CASSLAERNEQFF
TRBV29-1,many,TRBJ2-1,NA,TGCAGCGTTGTCGCGACTGGACAGATCTACAATGAGCAGTTCTTC,CSVVATGQIYNEQFF
TRBV5-1,few,TRBJ2-7,TRBD1,TGCGCCAGCAGCTGGGGCAGTCGGACAGGACCTTACGAGCAGTACTTC,CASSWGSRTGPYEQYF
TRBV28,NA,TRBJ1-6,NA,TGTGCCAGCAGCCCAGTCCAGAATTCACCCCTCCACTTT,CASSPVQNSPLHF
TRBV4-2,NA,TRBJ2-3,TRBD1,TGTGCCAGCAGCCAAACATTGACAGGGGGAACAGATACGCAGTATTTT,CASSQTLTGGTDTQYF
TRBV5-1,NA,TRBJ1-4,NA,TGCGCCAGCAGACCGGGACGGGTTTCAACTAATGAAAAACTGTTTTTT,CASRPGRVSTNEKLFF
TRBV20-1,NA,TRBJ2-1,NA,TGCAGTGCCCAATCAGGGGCAAATGAGCAGTTCTTC,CSAQSGANEQFF
TRBV29-1,NA,TRBJ2-5,NA,TGCAGCGTAGCTACATTGATTGAGCAGTACTTC,CSVATLIEQYF
TRBV3-1,few,TRBJ2-1,TRBD2,TGTGCCAGCAGCCGCTCGCGGTCACTAGCGGAGCAGTTCTTC,CASSRSRSLAEQFF
TRBV5-1,NA,TRBJ2-3,TRBD1,TGCGCCAGCAGCTCTGGACAGGACACAGATACGCAGTATTTT,CASSSGQDTDTQYF